These 29 T cell receptor beta chains came from one sample sequenced in a study of beta chain features in type 1 diabetes. Study-wide results and limits: In every one of the four CD4+ subsets, TCRB CDR3s were moderately but significantly shorter in Type 1 diabetes patients.

Expressed TCRB transcripts were sequenced because the entire RNA isolate underwent reverse transcription. Method: immunoSEQ multiplex PCR; TCRdb's copy keeps in-frame clones and lacks some. Counted here are about 160,000 clones, about 9% occurring once; the ten biggest clones make up 0.45% to 0.6%. These TCRs are of unknown antigen specificity. The sequencing input was central memory CD4+ T cells from blood. The receptors were gathered from a woman aged 18 to 35 with type 1 diabetes.

This clone came up a few times. The chain carries TRBV5-4 and TRBJ1-2; 7 bases agree with TRBD1. The trim removed 0 bases at V and 3 bases at J, leaving 5 bases unmatched. CDR1 is SGHNT, CDR2 YYREEE, per germline (reference sequence). The CDR3 is 15 amino acids. This CDR3 is CASSLAGQEDYGYTF. Written as DNA, the CDR3 is TGTGCCAGCAGCTTGGCAGGACAGGAGGACTATGGCTACACCTTC.

This clone has a handful of counts. The J gene is TRBJ2-2, the V gene TRBV27; 10 bases match TRBD1. The length of the CDR3 is 19 residues. The V gene end was trimmed by 8 bases and the J gene end by 3 bases; junction bases not matched to a gene: 18. Germline V gene lookup returns CDR1 MNHEY and CDR2 SMNVEV (reference sequence). The CDR3 reads CASSPAGQGREWYTGELFF. CDR3 nucleotide sequence: TGTGCCAGCTCCCCAGCGGGACAGGGGAGGGAGTGGTACACCGGGGAGCTGTTTTTT.

This clone was seen only a few times. The chain has TRBV30 and TRBJ2-1; TRBD2 aligns across 10 bases. The CDR3 contains 19 residues. The germline CDR1 and CDR2 sequences are GTSNPN and SVGIG (reference sequence). J was trimmed by 1 base and V by 0 bases; bases with no gene match: 12. The CDR3 nucleotides read TGTGCCTGGAGTGTACGGGGGAGCGGGAGGGCCCAATCCTACAATGAGCAGTTCTTC. Encoded protein: CAWSVRGSGRAQSYNEQFF. Variable domain in full (rest from reference TRBV30 and TRBJ2-1): SQTIHQWPATLVQPVGSPLSLECTVEGTSNPNLYWYRQAAGRGLQLLFYSVGIGQISSEVPQNLSASRPQDRQFILSSKKLLLSDSGFYLCAWSVRGSGRAQSYNEQFFGPGTRLTVL.

In its sample, this clone was seen a few times. This chain joins TRBV11-3 and TRBJ2-1, with D perhaps matching TRBD1 (7 bases). The germline CDR1 and CDR2 sequences are SGHNT and YENEEA. The CDR3 runs to 16 residues. Trimming took 5 bases from V and 6 from J, leaving 20 bases between them. CDR3 in amino acids: CASSQRGGGRGNEQFF. The CDR3 region has the DNA TGTGCCAGCAGCCAGCGAGGGGGCGGGCGGGGCAATGAGCAGTTCTTC.

The chain joins TRBV2 to TRBJ1-4, with D possibly being TRBD1 (6 bases). This CDR3 contains 15 residues. Trimming shortened V by 6 bases and J by 2 bases, and 13 bases separated the two germline ends. Germline lookup yields CDR1 SNHLY and CDR2 FYNNEI. The CDR3 DNA is TGTGCCAGCAGCGAAACAGGGTTTACTAATGAAAAACTGTTTTTT. Amino acids: CASSETGFTNEKLFF.

The genes are TRBV2 and TRBJ1-2; 9 bases fit TRBD1. Germline V CDR1 and CDR2: SNHLY, FYNNEI. This CDR3 region has 14 residues. Trimming removed 6 bases from V and 5 bases from J; junction bases left unmatched: 7. CDR3: CASRRRTGEYGYTF. The CDR3 DNA reads as TGTGCCAGCAGACGTAGGACAGGGGAATATGGCTACACCTTC.

V gene TRBV5-4 combines with J gene TRBJ1-6; D call uncertain. Germline assignment: CDR1 SGHNT and CDR2 YYREEE (reference sequence). Trimming removed 4 bases at V and 0 bases at J, with 11 bases between. The CDR3 has 16 residues. The CDR3 DNA is TGTGCCAGCAGCCTAGACGCGAGCTCCTATAATTCACCCCTCCACTTT. Protein: CASSLDASSYNSPLHF.

The chain is built from TRBV6-5 and TRBJ2-7; perhaps TRBD2 as D (5 bases). The CDR3 consists of 14 residues. The V gene's germline CDR1 is MNHEY and CDR2 SVGAGI. With 5 bases removed from V and 3 bases from J, the gap between germline ends came to 14 bases. The CDR3 nucleotides read TGTGCCAGCAGTAGAACACTTCGGGACTACGAGCAGTACTTC. Translated: CASSRTLRDYEQYF.

This clone has more than one count but fewer than ten. The chain is built from TRBV6-5 and TRBJ1-2; D possibly corresponds to TRBD1 (5 bases). V was shortened by 0 bases and J by 7 bases, with 12 bases between the two germline ends. This CDR3 spans 14 amino acids. Germline CDR1 and CDR2: MNHEY and SVGAGI. The CDR3 protein is CASSYSTVGFGYTF. The CDR3 region has the DNA TGTGCCAGCAGTTACTCGACAGTTGGGTTTGGCTACACCTTC.

The rearrangement links TRBV27 to TRBJ2-5; weak D call: TRBD1 (6 bases). Germline V gene lookup returns CDR1 MNHEY and CDR2 SMNVEV (reference sequence). The CDR3 runs 16 residues. The V gene lost 0 bases and the J gene lost 5 bases, with 16 bases spanning the gap. In nucleotides, the CDR3 is TGTGCCAGCAGTTTATCGAACCCCTCAGGGGACGAGACCCAGTACTTC. Residues: CASSLSNPSGDETQYF.

The chain links TRBV21-1 to TRBJ2-5; the table names TRBD1, a call not compared with the DNA. TRBV21-1 represents a pseudogene. The CDR3 runs 17 residues. The CDR3 loop reads CASARALMAGVRETQYF. Here the CDR3 DNA reads TGTGCCAGCGCGAGGGCACTTATGGCAGGGGTACGAGAGACCCAGTACTTC.

This clone showed up just a few times. The genes are TRBV19 and TRBJ2-1; 12 nucleotides line up with TRBD2. CDR3 length equals 15 residues. Germline trimming cut 4 bases from V and 15 bases from J; bases unmatched to any gene: 13. CDR1 and CDR2 (germline): LNHDA, SQIVND (reference sequence). CDR3 amino acids: CASSTTGTSGSQGFF. CDR3 DNA: TGTGCCAGTAGTACGACCGGGACTAGCGGGTCCCAGGGGTTCTTC.

The chain is built from TRBV6-5 and TRBJ1-5, with TRBD1 identical over 8 bases. Germline CDR1 and CDR2: MNHEY and SVGAGI. This CDR3 has 13 amino acids. V dropped 5 bases and J dropped 6; count of bases not matched to a gene: 3. CDR3 nucleotide sequence: TGTGCCAGCAGTCCACAGGGGGTTCAGCCCCAGCATTTT. This codes for CASSPQGVQPQHF.

The chain combines TRBV5-1 with TRBJ2-5; the match to TRBD1 covers 7 bases. The CDR3 sequence is 14 residues long. Germline lookup yields CDR1 SGHRS and CDR2 YFSETQ. With 4 bases clipped from V and 5 bases from J, the junction kept 8 bases outside the gene matches. CDR3 sequence (DNA): TGCGCCAGCAGCCGGACAGGCGGCGGGGAGACCCAGTACTTC. Residues: CASSRTGGGETQYF.

In this sample, this clone turned up a few times. The rearrangement joins TRBV7-2 to TRBJ2-5, with 10 bases identical to TRBD1. The CDR3 sequence is 15 residues long. Germline V gene data show CDR1 as SGHTA and CDR2 as FQGNSA. The V segment lost 5 bases and the J segment 7 bases; nucleotides outside the gene matches: 10. CDR3 coding DNA: TGTGCCAGCAGCCCGGGACAGGGGAGGCTGGGGACCCAGTACTTC. Its translation is CASSPGQGRLGTQYF.

This CDR3 reads CASSASGTSGKETQYF. For the CDR3, the DNA is TGTGCCAGCAGTGCGTCCGGGACTAGCGGCAAAGAGACCCAGTACTTC. The V call is TRBV2, the J call TRBJ2-5; 11 bases are shared with TRBD2. CDR3 length: 16 amino acids. CDR1 is SNHLY and CDR2 is FYNNEI in the germline V gene. V trimming: 4 bases; J trimming: 3 bases; junction bases outside the gene matches: 7.

A few counts support this clone. Other DNA sequences in the sample encode the same CDR3. The chain links TRBV28 to TRBJ1-5; D remains ambiguous. This CDR3 has 15 residues. V was clipped by 3 bases and J by 0 bases, with 9 bases between them. The germline gives CDR1 MDHEN, CDR2 SYDVKM. DNA of the CDR3: TGTGCCAGCAGTTTGGCCCAGAATAGCAATCAGCCCCAGCATTTT. Translating it yields CASSLAQNSNQPQHF.

The chain recombines TRBV11-1 with TRBJ1-1; D gene unclear. V shed 1 base and J shed 3 bases, with 3 bases lying between them. Germline-derived CDR1 and CDR2 are SGHAT and FQDESV (reference sequence). CDR3 size: 12 residues. In nucleotides, the CDR3 is TGTGCCAGCAGCTTAGTAGACACTGAAGCTTTCTTT. Protein product: CASSLVDTEAFF.

This clone was recorded a few times. The J gene is TRBJ2-3, the V gene TRBV18; D call uncertain. The ends were cut back, 2 bases at V and 0 bases at J, with 12 bases in the middle. Germline assignment: CDR1 KGHSH and CDR2 LQKENI. CDR3 size: 16 residues. CDR3 DNA sequence: TGTGCCAGCTCACCAGGCGGAGAAAGGAGCACAGATACGCAGTATTTT. Translating it yields CASSPGGERSTDTQYF.

This clone appeared a few times. J is TRBJ2-7 and V is TRBV7-9; 10 positions match TRBD1. The germline CDR1 and CDR2 sequences are SEHNR and FQNEAQ (reference sequence). J lost 3 bases, V lost 5 bases, and 10 bases had no gene match. The length of the CDR3 is 16 residues. CDR3 DNA sequence: TGTGCCAGCAGCCCCCCCGGGACAGGGGTGGGCTACGAGCAGTACTTC. It is translated as CASSPPGTGVGYEQYF. Complete variable domain (other parts from reference TRBV7-9 and TRBJ2-7): DTGVSQNPRHKITKRGQNVTFRCDPISEHNRLYWYRQTLGQGPEFLTYFQNEAQLEKSRLLSDRFSAERPKGSFSTLEIQRTEQGDSAMYLCASSPPGTGVGYEQYFGPGTRLTVT.

The chain combines TRBV7-3 with TRBJ2-2; D may be TRBD2 (6 bases). Germline V gene sequence: CDR1 SGHTA, CDR2 FQGTGA. This CDR3 comprises 15 residues. V was shortened by 3 bases and J by 0 bases, with 8 bases between the two germline ends. CDR3 in DNA: TGTGCCAGCAGCTTGGGCGGGGCGAACACCGGGGAGCTGTTTTTT. Its protein is CASSLGGANTGELFF.

This clone was counted ten times or more. The chain links TRBV4-3 to TRBJ1-6; 7 bases are a match to TRBD1. V was clipped by 5 bases and J by 4 bases; unmatched bases: 5. Germline V lookup: CDR1 LGHNA, CDR2 YSLEER. CDR3 size: 15 residues. The CDR3 sequence is CASSYQTGYNSPLHF. The CDR3 nucleotides are TGCGCCAGCAGCTACCAGACAGGGTATAATTCACCCCTCCACTTT.

V is TRBV5-4 and J is TRBJ2-2; TRBD2 matches at 13 bases. Germline-derived CDR1 and CDR2 are SGHNT and YYREEE (reference sequence). J was trimmed by 2 bases and V by 0 bases; bases with no gene match: 4. The CDR3 length is 18 residues. In DNA, the CDR3 is TGTGCCAGCAGCTTGGGACTAGCGGGAGGTAGAAACACCGGGGAGCTGTTTTTT. Amino acid sequence: CASSLGLAGGRNTGELFF.

This clone was observed a few times. The V gene is TRBV6-1, the J gene TRBJ2-4; D is perhaps TRBD2 (6 bases). Per germline, CDR1 MNHNS and CDR2 SASEGT. There are 13 residues in the CDR3. V lost 4 bases, J lost 8 bases, and 12 bases lay in between. The CDR3 sequence is CASSVGTGDIQYF. The DNA of the CDR3 is TGTGCCAGCAGTGTTGGGACGGGGGACATTCAGTACTTC.

The sample holds a few counts of this clone. Other nucleotide sequences from this sample produce the same CDR3. The chain carries TRBV18 and TRBJ1-2, with D tentatively TRBD1 (6 bases). Germline V gene sequence: CDR1 KGHSH, CDR2 LQKENI. The CDR3 is made up of 14 amino acids. With 1 base removed from V and 3 bases from J, the gap between germline ends came to 9 bases. The CDR3 bases are TGTGCCAGCTCACCACGGTCAGGGGACTATGGCTACACCTTC. This encodes CASSPRSGDYGYTF.

The V call is TRBV15, the J call TRBJ2-2; 8 positions agree with TRBD1. The CDR3 has 16 residues. Germline values: CDR1 LNHNV, CDR2 YYDKDF (reference sequence). Losses at the gene ends were 6 bases for V and 1 base for J; bases not matched to a gene: 7. Here the CDR3 reads CATRNPGQGNTGELFF. CDR3 DNA: TGTGCCACCAGGAACCCCGGACAGGGGAACACCGGGGAGCTGTTTTTT.

The chain uses TRBV7-8 and TRBJ2-1; 7 bases agree with TRBD1. This CDR3 is 15 amino acids long. Looked up from germline, CDR1 is SGHVS and CDR2 is FQNEAQ. The J segment lost 2 bases and the V segment lost 3 bases, leaving 4 bases of the junction unmatched. The CDR3 protein is CASSFSTGTYNEQFF. In DNA, the CDR3 is TGTGCCAGCAGCTTTTCGACAGGGACCTACAATGAGCAGTTCTTC.

This clone occurred a few times. The chain recombines TRBV6-1 with TRBJ2-7, with 7 bases fitting TRBD2. CDR1 is MNHNS and CDR2 is SASEGT in the germline V gene. There are 15 residues in the CDR3. V was pared by 7 bases and J by 2 bases, with 11 bases of the junction left unmatched. This CDR3 reads CASTQPSSGPYEQYF. DNA of the CDR3: TGTGCCAGCACCCAACCCTCTAGCGGCCCCTACGAGCAGTACTTC.

This sequence joins TRBV19 and TRBJ2-1, with 11 bases aligning to TRBD2. CDR3 length equals 16 residues. V shed 7 bases and J 9 bases; nucleotides not matched to a gene: 14. CDR1 and CDR2 (germline): LNHDA, SQIVND (reference sequence). This chain's CDR3 is CASTLYPTSGVGEQFF. The CDR3 coding sequence is TGTGCCAGTACCCTCTACCCGACTAGCGGGGTGGGTGAGCAGTTCTTC.